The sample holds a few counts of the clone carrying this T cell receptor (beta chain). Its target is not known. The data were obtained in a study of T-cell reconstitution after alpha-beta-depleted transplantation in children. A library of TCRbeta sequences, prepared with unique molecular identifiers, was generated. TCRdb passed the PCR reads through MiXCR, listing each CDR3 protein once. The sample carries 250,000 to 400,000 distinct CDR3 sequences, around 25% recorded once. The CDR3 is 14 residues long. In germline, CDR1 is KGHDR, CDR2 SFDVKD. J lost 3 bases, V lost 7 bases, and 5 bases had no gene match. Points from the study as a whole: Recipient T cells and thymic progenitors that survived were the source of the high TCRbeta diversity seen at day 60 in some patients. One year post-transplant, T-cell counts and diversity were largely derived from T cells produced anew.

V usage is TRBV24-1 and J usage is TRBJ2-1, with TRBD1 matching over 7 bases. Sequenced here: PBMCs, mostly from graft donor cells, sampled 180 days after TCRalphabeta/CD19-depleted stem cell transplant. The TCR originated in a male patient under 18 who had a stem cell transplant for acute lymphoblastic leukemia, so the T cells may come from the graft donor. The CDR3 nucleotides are TGTGCCACCAGCCCCGGGACAGTCTACAATGAGCAGTTCTTC. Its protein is CATSPGTVYNEQFF.